Each of the 18 T cell receptor beta chains below was sequenced from the same sample in a study of cytomegalovirus exposure and HLA in healthy donors (dated by TCRdb to 2017 to 2019). The library was built by means of the immunoSEQ multiplex PCR assay. A mixture of 60 forward primers for TCR Vbeta segments and 13 reverse primers for TCR Jbeta segments was used in the multiplex PCR. TCRdb took over this immuneACCESS table, retaining in-frame rearrangements with V and J assigned. Such tables are incomplete; in checked studies, under half of the missing clones stem from an unresolved V gene, and the remainder is unexplained. The table for this sample lists around 200,000 clones; approximately 86% of them were counted only once. In total, the top ten clones hold around 0.3% of the sample. Sequenced sample: PBMCs. The receptors originated from a woman aged 25 to 39 in good health and CMV-seronegative.

The gene calls are TRBV28 and TRBJ1-6, with TRBD1 matching 7 bases. CDR3 length equals 17 residues. CDR1 is MDHEN and CDR2 is SYDVKM in the germline V gene. V was clipped by 5 bases and J by 1 base; unmatched bases: 8. CDR3 protein: CASSTTGRASYNSPLHF. The DNA for the CDR3 is TGTGCCAGCAGTACGACAGGGAGAGCATCCTATAATTCACCCCTCCACTTT. The variable domain in full, completed from reference TRBV28 and TRBJ1-6, reads DVKVTQSSRYLVKRTGEKVFLECVQDMDHENMFWYRQDPGLGLRLIYFSYDVKMKEKGDIPEGYSVSREKKERFSLILESASTNQTSMYLCASSTTGRASYNSPLHFGNGTRLTVT.

The chain joins TRBV11-2 to TRBJ2-1; tentatively, D is TRBD1 (6 bases). Trimming left V 4 bases short and J 1 base short, with 11 bases between. The CDR3 is 15 residues long. The germline CDR1 and CDR2 sequences are SGHAT and FQNNGV. In DNA, the CDR3 is TGTGCCAGCAGCTCGCAGGGGATGTCCTACAATGAGCAGTTCTTC. Protein sequence: CASSSQGMSYNEQFF.

The chain has TRBV4-1 and TRBJ2-5; no reliable D call. The germline V and J ends were trimmed by 0 bases and 8 bases, with 7 bases remaining between them. The V gene's germline CDR1 is MGHRA and CDR2 YSYEKL. CDR3 length: 12 residues. This CDR3 reads CASSQDFRTQYF. In DNA, the CDR3 is TGCGCCAGCAGCCAAGATTTCCGTACCCAGTACTTC.

This clone turned up a few times. This chain links TRBV10-1 with TRBJ2-3; D is possibly TRBD2 (5 bases). This CDR3 comprises 15 residues. Germline V gene lookup returns CDR1 WNHNN and CDR2 SYGVQD (reference sequence). Trimming removed 2 bases at V and 5 bases at J, with 14 bases between. CDR3: CASSEPDSAGDTQYF. The CDR3, as DNA: TGCGCCAGCAGTGAGCCGGACTCTGCAGGAGATACGCAGTATTTT.

This clone has just one count. The chain links TRBV29-1 to TRBJ2-7, with 7 positions matching TRBD1. CDR1 and CDR2 from the germline V gene are SQVTM and ANQGSEA. The CDR3 consists of 16 residues. The J segment lost 4 bases and the V segment lost 2 bases, leaving 14 bases of the junction unmatched. The CDR3: CSVETSKGDSPYEQYF. In DNA form, the CDR3 reads TGCAGCGTTGAAACGAGTAAGGGGGACAGTCCATACGAGCAGTACTTC.

The J gene is TRBJ2-6, the V gene TRBV2; tentatively, D is TRBD1 (5 bases). Deletions cut 3 bases from V and 2 bases from J, with 8 bases between. CDR3 length: 15 amino acids. Germline CDR1 is SNHLY and CDR2 is FYNNEI. The CDR3 region is CASSDQGAGANVLTF. The CDR3 DNA reads as TGTGCCAGCAGTGATCAGGGCGCTGGGGCCAACGTCCTGACTTTC.

This clone appeared once. This sequence joins TRBV19 and TRBJ1-1; perhaps TRBD1 as D (6 bases). Germline values: CDR1 LNHDA, CDR2 SQIVND (reference sequence). CDR3 length equals 16 residues. Trimming pared 3 bases from V and 5 bases from J, leaving 19 bases between. This chain's CDR3 is CASSMGFYSRGTEAFF. The CDR3 DNA reads as TGTGCCAGTAGTATGGGATTCTACAGCAGGGGTACTGAAGCTTTCTTT.

The chain recombines TRBV7-8 with TRBJ2-1; 12 positions match TRBD2. This CDR3 is 15 amino acids long. Per the germline V gene, CDR1 is SGHVS and CDR2 is FQNEAQ. Trimming cost V 4 bases and J 8 bases; bases outside gene matches: 6. CDR3 loop: CASSSRLAGAHEQFF. The CDR3 bases are TGTGCCAGCAGCTCCCGACTAGCGGGAGCTCATGAGCAGTTCTTC.

This chain joins TRBV28 and TRBJ2-3, with 7 nucleotides matching TRBD1. Trimming removed 7 bases from V and 1 base from J; junction bases left unmatched: 8. The germline CDR1 and CDR2 sequences are MDHEN and SYDVKM. CDR3 size: 15 residues. CDR3 loop: CASNEPGGRTDTQYF. Here the CDR3 DNA reads TGTGCCAGCAACGAACCAGGGGGTCGCACAGATACGCAGTATTTT.

The V call is TRBV19, the J call TRBJ1-1; D not certain. V dropped 1 base and J dropped 3 bases, with 12 bases sitting between them. This CDR3 has 15 residues. The germline V gene encodes CDR1 LNHDA and CDR2 SQIVND (reference sequence). In DNA form, the CDR3 reads TGTGCCAGTAGTATAGGCGGCGGCTTATACACTGAAGCTTTCTTT. Amino acids: CASSIGGGLYTEAFF. Full variable domain (remainder filled in from reference TRBV19 and TRBJ1-1): DGGITQSPKYLFRKEGQNVTLSCEQNLNHDAMYWYRQDPGQGLRLIYYSQIVNDFQKGDIAEGYSVSREKKESFPLTVTSAQKNPTAFYLCASSIGGGLYTEAFFGQGTRLTVV.

The chain joins TRBV27 to TRBJ1-2; 7 bases line up with TRBD1. J gave up 4 bases and V 6 bases, and 5 bases lay outside the gene matches. Germline V gene sequence: CDR1 MNHEY, CDR2 SMNVEV (reference sequence). The CDR3 covers 13 residues. For the CDR3, the DNA is TGTGCCAGCAGACCTCAGGGGGTCTATGGCTACACCTTC. Amino acids: CASRPQGVYGYTF.

This clone showed up just once. This sequence joins TRBV28 and TRBJ1-2, with a tentative D call TRBD1 (5 bases). Trimming removed 2 bases from V and 5 bases from J, with 12 bases in between. The germline CDR1 and CDR2 sequences are MDHEN and SYDVKM. The CDR3 runs to 14 residues. The CDR3 region is CASSLMWQGYGYTF. The CDR3 region has the DNA TGTGCCAGCAGTTTAATGTGGCAGGGTTATGGCTACACCTTC.

This clone was observed once. The J gene is TRBJ2-7, the V gene TRBV6-1, with D tentatively TRBD1 (5 bases). From germline, CDR1 is MNHNS and CDR2 SASEGT. The CDR3 has 15 amino acids. Between the trimmed V and J ends, which lost 2 bases and 2 bases, there was a span of 13 bases. As DNA, the CDR3 is TGTGCCAGCAGTGAATCCTACAGGAGAGCCTACGAGCAGTACTTC. It codes for CASSESYRRAYEQYF.

V gene TRBV28 combines with J gene TRBJ1-2; TRBD1 aligns across 9 bases. The CDR3 contains 13 residues. V trimming: 6 bases; J trimming: 2 bases; junction bases outside the gene matches: 1. The germline V gene has CDR1 MDHEN and CDR2 SYDVKM. In nucleotides, the CDR3 is TGTGCCAGCAGGGGGACAGGGAACTATGGCTACACCTTC. Translating it yields CASRGTGNYGYTF.

This clone came up once. The chain combines TRBV28 with TRBJ2-7, with 8 bases matching TRBD2. J was trimmed by 3 bases and V by 6 bases; bases with no gene match: 10. CDR1 and CDR2 from the germline V gene are MDHEN and SYDVKM. The CDR3 runs to 15 residues. The CDR3 here is CASSRPSGGSYEQYF. As DNA, the CDR3 is TGTGCCAGCAGCCGCCCCTCGGGGGGGAGCTACGAGCAGTACTTC.

The rearrangement uses TRBV6-1 and TRBJ1-1, with no clear D. Trimming stripped 8 bases from V and 10 bases from J, with 23 bases between. There are 14 residues in the CDR3. Germline loops: CDR1 MNHNS, CDR2 SASEGT. CDR3 region: CASSLPEVRRGAFF. For the CDR3, the DNA is TGTGCCAGCTCTTTACCTGAGGTCCGCCGGGGAGCTTTCTTT.

This clone turned up a few times. The chain has TRBV7-2 and TRBJ2-5, with D possibly being TRBD1 (6 bases). CDR3 length: 13 residues. V gave up 5 bases and J gave up 1 base, with 8 bases separating them. The germline gives CDR1 SGHTA, CDR2 FQGNSA. The CDR3 here is CASSQDSQETQYF. CDR3 coding DNA: TGTGCCAGCAGCCAGGACAGCCAAGAGACCCAGTACTTC.

In this sample, this clone turned up a few times. The chain couples TRBV5-1 to TRBJ2-7; 7 nucleotides match TRBD1. The CDR3 has 16 amino acids. Germline V lookup: CDR1 SGHRS, CDR2 YFSETQ. V lost 3 bases to trimming and J lost 3 bases; unmatched junction nucleotides: 12. This CDR3 is CASSWRPRGNIYEQYF. Here the CDR3 DNA reads TGCGCCAGCAGCTGGCGGCCCAGGGGGAACATCTACGAGCAGTACTTC.